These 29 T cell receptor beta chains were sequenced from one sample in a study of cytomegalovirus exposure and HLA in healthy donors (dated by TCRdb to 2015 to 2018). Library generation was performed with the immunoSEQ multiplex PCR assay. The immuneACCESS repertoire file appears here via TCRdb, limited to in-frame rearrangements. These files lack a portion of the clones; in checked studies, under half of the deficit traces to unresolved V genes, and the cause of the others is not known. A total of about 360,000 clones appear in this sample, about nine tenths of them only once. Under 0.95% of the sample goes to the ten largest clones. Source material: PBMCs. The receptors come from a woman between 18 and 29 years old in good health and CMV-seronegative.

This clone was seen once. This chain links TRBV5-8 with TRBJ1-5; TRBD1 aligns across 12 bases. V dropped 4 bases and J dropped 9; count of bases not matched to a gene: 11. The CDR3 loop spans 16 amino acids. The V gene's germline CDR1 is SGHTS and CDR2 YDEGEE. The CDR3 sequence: CASSGRDRGRGRPQHF. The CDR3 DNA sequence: TGTGCCAGCAGCGGCCGGGACAGGGGGCGCGGGCGGCCCCAGCATTTT. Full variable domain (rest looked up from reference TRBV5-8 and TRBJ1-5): EAGVTQSPTHLIKTRGQQATLRCSPISGHTSVYWYQQALGLGLQFLLWYDEGEERNRGNFPPRFSGRQFPNYSSELNVNALELEDSALYLCASSGRDRGRGRPQHFGDGTRLSIL.

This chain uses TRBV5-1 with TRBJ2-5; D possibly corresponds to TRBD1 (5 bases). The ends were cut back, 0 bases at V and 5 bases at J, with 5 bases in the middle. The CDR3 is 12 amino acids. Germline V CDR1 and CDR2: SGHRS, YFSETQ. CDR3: CASSLDRETQYF. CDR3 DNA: TGCGCCAGCAGCTTGGACAGGGAGACCCAGTACTTC.

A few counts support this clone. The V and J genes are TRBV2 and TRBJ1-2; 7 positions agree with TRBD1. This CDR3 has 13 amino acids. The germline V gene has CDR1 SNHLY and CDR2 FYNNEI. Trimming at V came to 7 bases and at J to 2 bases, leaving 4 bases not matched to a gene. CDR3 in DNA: TGTGCCAGCACCTCGGGACAGAACTATGGCTACACCTTC. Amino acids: CASTSGQNYGYTF.

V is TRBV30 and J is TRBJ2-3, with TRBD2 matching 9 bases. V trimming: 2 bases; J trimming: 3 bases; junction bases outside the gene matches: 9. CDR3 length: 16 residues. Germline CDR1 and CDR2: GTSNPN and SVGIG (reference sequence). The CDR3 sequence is CAWSRGGAVGTDTQYF. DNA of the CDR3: TGTGCCTGGAGTCGCGGGGGGGCCGTGGGGACAGATACGCAGTATTTT.

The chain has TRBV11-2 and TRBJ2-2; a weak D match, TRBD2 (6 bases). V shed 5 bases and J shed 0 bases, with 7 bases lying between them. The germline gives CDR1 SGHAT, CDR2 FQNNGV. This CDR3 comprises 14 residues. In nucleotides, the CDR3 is TGTGCCAGCAGCCGGGACTCGAACACCGGGGAGCTGTTTTTT. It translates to CASSRDSNTGELFF.

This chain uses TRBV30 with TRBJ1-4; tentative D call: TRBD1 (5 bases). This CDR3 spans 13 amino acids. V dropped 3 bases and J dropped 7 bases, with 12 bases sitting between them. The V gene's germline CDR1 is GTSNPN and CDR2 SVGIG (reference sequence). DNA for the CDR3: TGTGCCTGGAGGGGACTGGGTGGTGAAAAACTGTTTTTT. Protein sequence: CAWRGLGGEKLFF.

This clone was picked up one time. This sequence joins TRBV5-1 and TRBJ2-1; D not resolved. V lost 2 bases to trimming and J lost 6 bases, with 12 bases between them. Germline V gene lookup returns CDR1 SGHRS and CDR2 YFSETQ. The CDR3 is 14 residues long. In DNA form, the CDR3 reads TGCGCCAGCAGCTTAGACGGAGCCGCCAATGAGCAGTTCTTC. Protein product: CASSLDGAANEQFF.

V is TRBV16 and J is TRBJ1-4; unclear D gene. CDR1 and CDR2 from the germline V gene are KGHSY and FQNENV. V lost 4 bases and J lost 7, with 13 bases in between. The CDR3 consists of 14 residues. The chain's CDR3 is CASSRLTAGEKLFF. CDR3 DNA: TGTGCCAGCAGCCGACTTACGGCCGGTGAAAAACTGTTTTTT.

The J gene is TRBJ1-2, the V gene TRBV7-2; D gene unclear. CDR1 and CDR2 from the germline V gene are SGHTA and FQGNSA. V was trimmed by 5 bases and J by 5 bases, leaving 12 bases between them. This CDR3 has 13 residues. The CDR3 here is CASSPGRKYGYTF. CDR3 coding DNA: TGTGCCAGCAGCCCAGGAAGGAAGTATGGCTACACCTTC.

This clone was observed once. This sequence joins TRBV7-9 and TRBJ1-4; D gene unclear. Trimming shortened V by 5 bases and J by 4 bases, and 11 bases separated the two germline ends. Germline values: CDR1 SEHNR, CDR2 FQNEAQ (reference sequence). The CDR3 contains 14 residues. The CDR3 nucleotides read TGTGCCAGCAGCCATGAAAGGAGTAATGAAAAACTGTTTTTT. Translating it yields CASSHERSNEKLFF.

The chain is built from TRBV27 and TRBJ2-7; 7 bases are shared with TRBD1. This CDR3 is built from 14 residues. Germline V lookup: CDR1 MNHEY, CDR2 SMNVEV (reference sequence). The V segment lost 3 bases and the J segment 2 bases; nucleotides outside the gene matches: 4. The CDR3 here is CASSFWDRAYEQYF. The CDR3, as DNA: TGTGCCAGCAGTTTTTGGGACAGAGCCTACGAGCAGTACTTC.

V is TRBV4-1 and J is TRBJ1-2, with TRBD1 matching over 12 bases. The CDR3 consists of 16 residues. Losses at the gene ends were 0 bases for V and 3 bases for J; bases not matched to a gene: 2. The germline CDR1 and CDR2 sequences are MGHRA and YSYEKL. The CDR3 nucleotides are TGCGCCAGCAGCCAAGATCGGGACAGGGGGCACTATGGCTACACCTTC. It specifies CASSQDRDRGHYGYTF.

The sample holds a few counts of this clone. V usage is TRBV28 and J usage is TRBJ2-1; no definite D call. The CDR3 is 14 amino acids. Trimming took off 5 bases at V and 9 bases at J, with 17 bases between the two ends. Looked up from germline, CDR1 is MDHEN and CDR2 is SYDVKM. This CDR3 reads CASSLTARRREQFF. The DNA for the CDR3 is TGTGCCAGCAGTCTAACCGCACGGCGGCGTGAGCAGTTCTTC.

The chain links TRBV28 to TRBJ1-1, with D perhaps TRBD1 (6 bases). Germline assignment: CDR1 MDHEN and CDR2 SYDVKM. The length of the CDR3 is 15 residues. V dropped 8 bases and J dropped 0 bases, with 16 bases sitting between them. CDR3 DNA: TGTGCCAGCGTAGCCACAGGGCATTTGAACACTGAAGCTTTCTTT. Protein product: CASVATGHLNTEAFF.

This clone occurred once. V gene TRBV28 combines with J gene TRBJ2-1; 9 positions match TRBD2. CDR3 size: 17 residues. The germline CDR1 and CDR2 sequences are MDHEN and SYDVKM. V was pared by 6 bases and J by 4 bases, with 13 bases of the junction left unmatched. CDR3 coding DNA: TGTGCCAGCAGGACATCGGGGCGGGAGGGCCTATACAATGAGCAGTTCTTC. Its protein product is CASRTSGREGLYNEQFF.

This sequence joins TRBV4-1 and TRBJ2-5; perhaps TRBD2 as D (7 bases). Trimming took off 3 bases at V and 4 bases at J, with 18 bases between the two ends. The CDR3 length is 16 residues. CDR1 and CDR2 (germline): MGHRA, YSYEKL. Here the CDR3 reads CASSHLGRGVGETQYF. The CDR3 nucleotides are TGCGCCAGCAGCCACCTGGGGAGGGGGGTAGGAGAGACCCAGTACTTC.

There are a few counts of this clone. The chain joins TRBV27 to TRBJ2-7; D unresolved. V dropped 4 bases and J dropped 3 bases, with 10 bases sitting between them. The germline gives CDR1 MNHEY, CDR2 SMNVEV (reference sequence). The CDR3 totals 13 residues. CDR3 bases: TGTGCCAGCAGTTACCGATCCTACTACGAGCAGTACTTC. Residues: CASSYRSYYEQYF.

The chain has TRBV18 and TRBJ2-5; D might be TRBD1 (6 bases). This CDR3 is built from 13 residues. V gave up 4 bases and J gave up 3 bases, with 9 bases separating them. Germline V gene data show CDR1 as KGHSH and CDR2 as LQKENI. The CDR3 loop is CASSHPGEETQYF. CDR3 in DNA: TGTGCCAGCTCACATCCAGGGGAAGAGACCCAGTACTTC.

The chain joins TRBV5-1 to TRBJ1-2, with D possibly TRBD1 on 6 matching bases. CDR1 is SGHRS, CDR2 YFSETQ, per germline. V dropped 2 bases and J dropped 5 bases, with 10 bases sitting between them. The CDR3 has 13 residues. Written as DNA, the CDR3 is TGCGCCAGCAGCTTAGGCAGGGGTTATGGCTACACCTTC. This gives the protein CASSLGRGYGYTF.

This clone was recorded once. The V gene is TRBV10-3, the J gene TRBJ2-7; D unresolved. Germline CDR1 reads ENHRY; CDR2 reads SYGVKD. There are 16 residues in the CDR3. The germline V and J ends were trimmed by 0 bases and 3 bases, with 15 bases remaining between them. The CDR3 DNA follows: TGTGCCATCAGTGAGTCGGTAAGCCAGGTTGGCTACGAGCAGTACTTC. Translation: CAISESVSQVGYEQYF.

This CDR3 reads CASSVPSGVDEAFF. DNA of the CDR3: TGCGCCAGCAGTGTACCTTCGGGGGTCGATGAAGCTTTCTTT. J is TRBJ1-1 and V is TRBV10-2, with a possible D match to TRBD1 (5 bases). V lost 4 bases, J lost 7 bases, and 16 bases lay in between. There are 14 residues in the CDR3. The germline V gene encodes CDR1 WSHSY and CDR2 SAAADI.

CDR3 in DNA: TGTGCCAGCAGTTACTCGGTGGCTAGCGACACCGGGGAGCTGTTTTTT. The encoded protein is CASSYSVASDTGELFF. The J gene is TRBJ2-2, the V gene TRBV6-5; possible D gene TRBD2, 6 bases. There are 16 residues in the CDR3. Between the trimmed V and J ends, which lost 0 bases and 3 bases, there was a span of 11 bases. Germline CDR1 MNHEY, CDR2 SVGAGI.

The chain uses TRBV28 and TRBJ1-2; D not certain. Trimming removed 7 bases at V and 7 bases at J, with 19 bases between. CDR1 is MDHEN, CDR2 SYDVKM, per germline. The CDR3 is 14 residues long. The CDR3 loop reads CASKPYGEHGGYTF. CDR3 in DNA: TGTGCCAGCAAACCCTACGGGGAACACGGTGGCTACACCTTC.

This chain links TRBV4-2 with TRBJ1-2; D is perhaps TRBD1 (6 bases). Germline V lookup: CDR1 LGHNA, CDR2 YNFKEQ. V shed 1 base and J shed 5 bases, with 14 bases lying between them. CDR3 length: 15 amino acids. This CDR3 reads CASSQASGTRYGYTF. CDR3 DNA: TGTGCCAGCAGCCAAGCCTCCGGGACAAGGTATGGCTACACCTTC.

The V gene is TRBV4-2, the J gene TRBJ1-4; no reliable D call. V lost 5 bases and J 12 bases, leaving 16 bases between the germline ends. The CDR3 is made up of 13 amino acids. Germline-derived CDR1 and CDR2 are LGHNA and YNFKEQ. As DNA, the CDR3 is TGTGCCAGCAGCTTTGACCCGCGGCGGGAACTGTTTTTT. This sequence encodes CASSFDPRRELFF.

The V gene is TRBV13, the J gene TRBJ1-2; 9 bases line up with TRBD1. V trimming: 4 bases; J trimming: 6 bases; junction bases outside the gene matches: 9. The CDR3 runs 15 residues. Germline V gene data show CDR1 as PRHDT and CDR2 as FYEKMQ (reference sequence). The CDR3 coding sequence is TGTGCCAGCAGCTCCCACAGGGGGCGCTTTGATGGCTACACCTTC. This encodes CASSSHRGRFDGYTF.

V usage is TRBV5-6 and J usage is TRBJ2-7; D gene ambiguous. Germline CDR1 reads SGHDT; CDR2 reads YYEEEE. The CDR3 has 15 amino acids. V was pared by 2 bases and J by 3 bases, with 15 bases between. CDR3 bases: TGTGCCAGCAGCTTCTTGAACAGAGAAAACTACGAGCAGTACTTC. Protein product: CASSFLNRENYEQYF.

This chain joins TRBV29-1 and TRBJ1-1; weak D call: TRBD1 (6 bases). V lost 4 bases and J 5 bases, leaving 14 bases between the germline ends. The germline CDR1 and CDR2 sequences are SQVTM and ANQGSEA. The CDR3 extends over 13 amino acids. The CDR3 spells CSVGAIDRTEAFF. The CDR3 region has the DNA TGCAGCGTTGGTGCTATTGACAGGACTGAAGCTTTCTTT.

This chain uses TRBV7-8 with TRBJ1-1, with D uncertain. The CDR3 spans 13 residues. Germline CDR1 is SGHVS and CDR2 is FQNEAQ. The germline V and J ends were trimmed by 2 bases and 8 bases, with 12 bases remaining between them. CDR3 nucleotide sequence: TGTGCCAGCAGCTTAAGAGGCCCCCCCGAAGCTTTCTTT. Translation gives CASSLRGPPEAFF.